This TCR beta chain was identified in a study of regulatory T cells in long-lasting Graves disease. As for time point: persistent/refractory GD, antithyroid drugs over 5 years with positive TRAb. TCR sequences were obtained from RNA taken from PBMCs. Investigators report Graves' disease was diagnosed under American Thyroid Association guidelines. Collection of peripheral blood (nine milliliters) was done using EDTA tubes. Relying on iRepertoire HTBI primers and Arm-PCR of CDR3 regions, the team built TCR beta libraries. In the original processing: Identification yielded some 65 TRBV and 11 to 15 TRBJ segments across samples. TCRdb independently ran MiXCR on the multiplex PCR reads; one entry per CDR3 protein. The V and J calls were determined by TCRdb, not by the authors. The table shows a few hundred thousand distinct CDR3 sequences, with 23% occurring only once. As regards this clonotype: Its antigen is undetermined.

Germline CDR1 SGHTA, CDR2 FQGNSA. V shed 2 bases, J shed 6 bases, and the junction held 4 bases outside the gene matches. The length of the CDR3 is 14 residues. Study outcomes and limitations: The TCR repertoire of persistent Graves' patients was less diverse than that of newly diagnosed ones.

The sample in question was peripheral blood mononuclear cells (PBMCs), obtained when the disease was refractory, from a patient treated with antithyroid drugs. The clonotype originates from a female donor with Graves disease. The genes are TRBV7-2 and TRBJ1-5; 7 bases map to TRBD1. In DNA form, the CDR3 reads TGTGCCAGCAGCTTACAGGGGGGCGGTCAGCCCCAGCATTTT. Translating gives CASSLQGGGQPQHF.